The rows below give T cell receptor beta chains drawn from one sample of a study of STAT3 mutations in large granular lymphocyte leukemia. Sequencing used immunoSEQ multiplex PCR; TCRdb keeps in-frame clones, though not all of them. This table holds tens of thousands of clones, about three quarters found once. Material for sequencing was PBMCs. These receptors originate from a human donor with T large granular lymphocyte leukemia. Some clones in this sample may be carry-over from other donors' samples. The CDR3 runs from the conserved cysteine through the conserved F or W. Fields, in order: CDR3 DNA, CDR3 protein, J gene, CDR3 length, D gene, clone size, V gene. D genes are given only for firm matches. Only some rows state a clone size, as once, few, many or a class for expanded clones.

DNA: TGCGCCAGCAGCCTCGACCGTTACAATGAGCAGTTCTTC; CDR3: CASSLDRYNEQFF; J: TRBJ2-1; length: 13; D: .; size: .; V: TRBV5-1
DNA: TGTGCCAGCAGGGCGGGCTGGGAGACCAACACCGGGGAGCTGTTTTTT; CDR3: CASRAGWETNTGELFF; J: TRBJ2-2; length: 16; D: .; size: .; V: TRBV28
DNA: TGTGCCACCAGCAGAGGGGCGGGGACATTTCAGCCCCAGCATTTT; CDR3: CATSRGAGTFQPQHF; J: TRBJ1-5; length: 15; D: .; size: .; V: TRBV15
DNA: TGTGCCAGCAGGGATACGAGTGGTGGCAATCAGCCCCAGCATTTT; CDR3: CASRDTSGGNQPQHF; J: TRBJ1-5; length: 15; D: .; size: .; V: TRBV6-1
DNA: TGTGCCAGCAGCGGGAGCGGCTACACCTTC; CDR3: CASSGSGYTF; J: TRBJ1-2; length: 10; D: .; size: .; V: TRBV7-9
DNA: TGTGCCAGCAGCGTAAGGGGACAGGGGGCTGGAAACACCATATATTTT; CDR3: CASSVRGQGAGNTIYF; J: TRBJ1-3; length: 16; D: TRBD1; size: .; V: TRBV11-2
DNA: TGTGCCAGCACAGCGGGGGGACCCCAAGAGACCCAGTACTTC; CDR3: CASTAGGPQETQYF; J: TRBJ2-5; length: 14; D: TRBD2; size: .; V: TRBV6-1
DNA: TGTGCCAAGGGGGGCAGGGATTACTCTGGGGCCAACGTCCTGACTTTC; CDR3: CAKGGRDYSGANVLTF; J: TRBJ2-6; length: 16; D: .; size: .; V: TRBV7-9
DNA: TGCGCCAGCAGCCCGTTCGGGAAGGAGGGCACTGAAGCTTTCTTT; CDR3: CASSPFGKEGTEAFF; J: TRBJ1-1; length: 15; D: .; size: .; V: TRBV5-1
DNA: TGTGCCAGCAGTGATCCCCTGATTGCCCGCTCCTACAATGAGCAGTTCTTC; CDR3: CASSDPLIARSYNEQFF; J: TRBJ2-1; length: 17; D: .; size: .; V: TRBV7-2
DNA: TGTGCCAGCAGCTTGGAGGGTTCTGGGGCCAACGTCCTGACTTTC; CDR3: CASSLEGSGANVLTF; J: TRBJ2-6; length: 15; D: .; size: .; V: TRBV5-8
DNA: TGTGCCAGCAGCTTAAGACAGGGGTTCAACACTGAAGCTTTCTTT; CDR3: CASSLRQGFNTEAFF; J: TRBJ1-1; length: 15; D: TRBD1; size: .; V: TRBV7-9
DNA: TGTGCCAGCAGCCAAGATACGGGAAGAATCGGCTACACCTTC; CDR3: CASSQDTGRIGYTF; J: TRBJ1-2; length: 14; D: .; size: .; V: TRBV4-2
DNA: TGCGCCAGCAGACCTGGGCCCCTCGGGAACTATGGCTACACCTTC; CDR3: CASRPGPLGNYGYTF; J: TRBJ1-2; length: 15; D: .; size: .; V: TRBV5-1
DNA: TGCGCCAGCAGTGTGGGGGGTGGAAACACCATATATTTT; CDR3: CASSVGGGNTIYF; J: TRBJ1-3; length: 13; D: .; size: .; V: TRBV10-2
DNA: TGCGCCAGCAGCGCTGGGACAGCTAGCACAGATACGCAGTATTTT; CDR3: CASSAGTASTDTQYF; J: TRBJ2-3; length: 15; D: TRBD1; size: .; V: TRBV5-1
DNA: TGTGCCAGCAGCAAGTTCAGCACAGATACGCAGTATTTT; CDR3: CASSKFSTDTQYF; J: TRBJ2-3; length: 13; D: .; size: .; V: TRBV21-1
DNA: TGCGCCAGCAGCCGTGCGACCCAAGCTAATGAAAAACTGTTTTTT; CDR3: CASSRATQANEKLFF; J: TRBJ1-4; length: 15; D: .; size: .; V: TRBV4-3
DNA: TGTGCCAGTAGGGACGGAGGAAGTCGAAATGAGCAGTTCTTC; CDR3: CASRDGGSRNEQFF; J: TRBJ2-1; length: 14; D: .; size: .; V: TRBV19
DNA: TGTGCCAGCAGCGTAGGGACTAGCAGCGAGACCCAGTACTTC; CDR3: CASSVGTSSETQYF; J: TRBJ2-5; length: 14; D: TRBD2; size: .; V: TRBV9
DNA: TGCGCCAGCAGCCAGGAAACAGATACGCAGTATTTT; CDR3: CASSQETDTQYF; J: TRBJ2-3; length: 12; D: .; size: .; V: TRBV5-1
DNA: TGTGCCAGCAGCAAAAGACAGGGCCATGAGCAGTTCTTC; CDR3: CASSKRQGHEQFF; J: TRBJ2-1; length: 13; D: TRBD1; size: .; V: TRBV5-6
DNA: TGTGCCAGCAGTGTGCGCCAGAACACTGAAGCTTTCTTT; CDR3: CASSVRQNTEAFF; J: TRBJ1-1; length: 13; D: .; size: .; V: TRBV6-1
DNA: TGTGCCAGCAGTTTGTCGGTGGGGAGTTACTCTTTGTGGGAGACCCAGTACTTC; CDR3: CASSLSVGSYSLWETQYF; J: TRBJ2-5; length: 18; D: .; size: .; V: TRBV28
DNA: TGTGCCAGCAGGGACAGGGGGAAAGGAGAAAAACTGTTTTTT; CDR3: CASRDRGKGEKLFF; J: TRBJ1-4; length: 14; D: TRBD1; size: once; V: TRBV2
DNA: TGTGCCAGCAGTTACGTAGTTCAGGGGGCGCTTGGCTACACCTTC; CDR3: CASSYVVQGALGYTF; J: TRBJ1-2; length: 15; D: TRBD1; size: .; V: TRBV6-5
DNA: TGCGCCAGCAGCTTGGGACAGGGGAGAATGAACACTGAAGCTTTCTTT; CDR3: CASSLGQGRMNTEAFF; J: TRBJ1-1; length: 16; D: TRBD1; size: once; V: TRBV5-1
DNA: TGTGCCAGCAGACTACTGGGGGGAAAGGGCTACGAGCAGTACTTC; CDR3: CASRLLGGKGYEQYF; J: TRBJ2-7; length: 15; D: .; size: .; V: TRBV28
DNA: TGTGCCAGCAGCTCCGGGACTAGGGCCGTGGAGCAGTTCTTC; CDR3: CASSSGTRAVEQFF; J: TRBJ2-1; length: 14; D: TRBD2; size: .; V: TRBV5-4
DNA: TGCGCCAGCAGCCAAGCGACAGTCGACCCCAACTATGGCTACACCTTC; CDR3: CASSQATVDPNYGYTF; J: TRBJ1-2; length: 16; D: .; size: few; V: TRBV4-1
DNA: TGTGCCAGAGGGCAGGTGCAGAACACTGAAGCTTTCTTT; CDR3: CARGQVQNTEAFF; J: TRBJ1-1; length: 13; D: .; size: .; V: TRBV2
DNA: TGTGCCAGCAGCCTCCTCGACCAGCACAATGAGCAGTTCTTC; CDR3: CASSLLDQHNEQFF; J: TRBJ2-1; length: 14; D: .; size: .; V: TRBV27
DNA: TGCAGTGCTAGCCGGCCAGATACGCAGTATTTT; CDR3: CSASRPDTQYF; J: TRBJ2-3; length: 11; D: .; size: .; V: TRBV20-1
DNA: TGTGCCAGCAGTGTACAGGGTTCTAATTCACCCCTCCACTTT; CDR3: CASSVQGSNSPLHF; J: TRBJ1-6; length: 14; D: .; size: .; V: TRBV27
DNA: TGTGCCAGCAGCTCCCGCGAGGTCTGGGAGGGTGGCTACACCTTC; CDR3: CASSSREVWEGGYTF; J: TRBJ1-2; length: 15; D: .; size: .; V: TRBV7-9
DNA: TGTGCCAGCAGTTTTTGGGGCCCAATCGAGGAAGAGCAGTTCTTC; CDR3: CASSFWGPIEEEQFF; J: TRBJ2-1; length: 15; D: .; size: few; V: TRBV28
DNA: TGCGCCAGCAGCCAAGATGGGGCAGGGGGCACTGAAGCTTTCTTT; CDR3: CASSQDGAGGTEAFF; J: TRBJ1-1; length: 15; D: TRBD1; size: once; V: TRBV4-3
DNA: TGCGCCAGCAGTGGACAGGGAACGCGGGAAGCTTTCTTT; CDR3: CASSGQGTREAFF; J: TRBJ1-1; length: 13; D: TRBD1; size: .; V: TRBV10-2
DNA: TGTGCCAGCGCAGGAGACTACAATCAGCCCCAGCATTTT; CDR3: CASAGDYNQPQHF; J: TRBJ1-5; length: 13; D: .; size: .; V: TRBV18
DNA: TGTGCCAGCTCACGAGCCGGGACACAAGAGACCCAGTACTTC; CDR3: CASSRAGTQETQYF; J: TRBJ2-5; length: 14; D: .; size: few; V: TRBV18
DNA: TGTGCCAGCTCATACGACCAGCCTCGATTTGGCTACACCTTC; CDR3: CASSYDQPRFGYTF; J: TRBJ1-2; length: 14; D: .; size: few; V: TRBV18
DNA: TGTGCCAGCAGCGGTCGACTAGCGGGACTTAGGGCAGATACGCAGTATTTT; CDR3: CASSGRLAGLRADTQYF; J: TRBJ2-3; length: 17; D: TRBD2; size: .; V: TRBV7-9
DNA: TGCGCCAGCAGCCAGACGGACCTCGGATTCACAGATACGCAGTATTTT; CDR3: CASSQTDLGFTDTQYF; J: TRBJ2-3; length: 16; D: .; size: .; V: TRBV4-1
DNA: TGTGCCTGGAGTGAATATCCTAGCTCCTACGAGCAGTACTTC; CDR3: CAWSEYPSSYEQYF; J: TRBJ2-7; length: 14; D: .; size: .; V: TRBV30
DNA: TGTGCCAGCAGCTTGGGGGTGGGCCTGTTCTATGGCTACACCTTC; CDR3: CASSLGVGLFYGYTF; J: TRBJ1-2; length: 15; D: .; size: .; V: TRBV5-4
DNA: TGTGCCAGCAGCGTAGACCTGAGCACCGGGGAGCTGTTTTTT; CDR3: CASSVDLSTGELFF; J: TRBJ2-2; length: 14; D: .; size: .; V: TRBV9
DNA: TGTGCCAGCGGTAAACCTATGGTCTCTGGGGCCAACGTCCTGACTTTC; CDR3: CASGKPMVSGANVLTF; J: TRBJ2-6; length: 16; D: .; size: .; V: TRBV5-4
DNA: TGTGCCATCAGTGAGTCGGGGAGAAACACCATATATTTT; CDR3: CAISESGRNTIYF; J: TRBJ1-3; length: 13; D: .; size: once; V: TRBV10-3
DNA: TGTGCCAGCAGCCCCGGCCCGACAGGGCCTTCCTACAATGAGCAGTTCTTC; CDR3: CASSPGPTGPSYNEQFF; J: TRBJ2-1; length: 17; D: TRBD1; size: .; V: TRBV7-2
DNA: TGTGCCAGCAGCTCCCTTCTAGCGGGGGGGCCCAATGAGCAGTTCTTC; CDR3: CASSSLLAGGPNEQFF; J: TRBJ2-1; length: 16; D: TRBD2; size: .; V: TRBV7-9
DNA: TGTGCCAGCAGTGGTGGAAACACTGAAGCTTTCTTT; CDR3: CASSGGNTEAFF; J: TRBJ1-1; length: 12; D: .; size: .; V: TRBV2
DNA: TGCGCCAGCAGTCAAAGTTTGGATCACAGCGAAGGCACTGAAGCTTTCTTT; CDR3: CASSQSLDHSEGTEAFF; J: TRBJ1-1; length: 17; D: .; size: .; V: TRBV5-1
DNA: TGTGCCAGCGGGCGGGGGCCTAATTACGGGGAGCTGTTTTTT; CDR3: CASGRGPNYGELFF; J: TRBJ2-2; length: 14; D: .; size: .; V: TRBV28